The entry below describes one T cell receptor (beta chain). Its antigen is currently not known. Within one base of it there is no much larger clone, and no base qualities were kept. The immunoSEQ Assay, a bias-controlled multiplex PCR, was used to amplify TCRbeta CDR3 regions from genomic DNA. The paper's data handling went like this. The number of nucleated cells in each sample was estimated by amplification of reference gene primers within the assay. Sequence reads were collapsed and filtered to measure the absolute abundance of every unique TCRbeta CDR3 rearrangement. For each sample, productive Simpson clonality was calculated by taking the square root of Simpson's diversity index across productive rearrangements. TCRdb stores this immuneACCESS table with in-frame sequences only. Part of the clones is absent; in the studies checked, under half of the shortfall reflects unresolved V genes, and no reason is known for the rest. D and trimming were read from the DNA, whereas the V and J calls and clone size are those reported in that table. In this sample the table shows tens of thousands of clones, roughly nine tenths of which occur a single time. The leading ten clones occupy 1.6% of the sample.

This entry belongs to a study of blood T cell repertoires in COVID-19 (TCRdb year 2020). About the full investigation: Samples covering the acute and convalescent phases of COVID-19 were provided by collaborators in the United States, Italy and Spain. The material from the prospective study consisted of cDNA or gDNA derived from T cells, B-cell-depleted T cells, or PBMCs. Deeply sampled blood TCRbeta repertoires from subjects exposed to, actively infected with, or recovered from COVID-19 were included in the dataset. A freely available public database, intended as a resource for researchers studying the immune response to SARS-CoV-2, is where the repertoires were released. Samples came from the ongoing ImmuneRACE study (first 160 participants) plus 1,254 subjects from 6 global collaborators. Sample metadata almost always included a de-identified subject ID, COVID-19 status, age in years and sex. HLA class I and class II types, where available, came from metadata supplied by the sample provider rather than from assay-based typing. Study-wide conclusions, independent of this receptor: How much clinical and demographic metadata was included differed by source and by participant, and the metadata was provided uncurated.

Whole blood was collected in K2EDTA tubes by collaborating institutions according to the institutions' own protocols. For TCRbeta analysis, collaborators shipped samples as frozen whole blood, isolated PBMCs, or DNA extracted from either of those sample types. V is shortened by 4 bases, J by 0 bases, and the region joining them spans 13 bases. The CDR1 and CDR2 encoded by the germline V gene are SGHRS and YFSETQ. Measured from the cysteine to the phenylalanine, the CDR3 is 16 residues long. CDR3 DNA only is kept here, 48 bases in frame from base 1. The TCR was taken from a man aged 60 to 69 with acute or convalescent COVID-19. The chain is encoded by TRBV5-1 joined to TRBJ1-4; the D segment cannot be called with confidence. The sample was peripheral blood. The CDR3 sequence is CASSVGLSATNEKLFF. The nucleotide sequence reads TGCGCCAGCAGCGTGGGTCTCTCGGCAACTAATGAAAAACTGTTTTTT.